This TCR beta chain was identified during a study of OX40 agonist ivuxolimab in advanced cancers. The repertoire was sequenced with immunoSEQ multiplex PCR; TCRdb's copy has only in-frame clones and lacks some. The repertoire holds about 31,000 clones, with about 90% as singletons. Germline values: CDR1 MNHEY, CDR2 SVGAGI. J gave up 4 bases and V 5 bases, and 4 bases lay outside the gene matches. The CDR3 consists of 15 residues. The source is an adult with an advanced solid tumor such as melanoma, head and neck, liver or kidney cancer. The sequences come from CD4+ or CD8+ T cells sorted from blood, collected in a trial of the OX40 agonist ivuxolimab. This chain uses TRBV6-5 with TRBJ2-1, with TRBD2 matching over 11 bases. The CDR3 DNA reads TGTGCCAGCAGTCTAGCGGGAGGAGGTTACAATGAGCAGTTCTTC. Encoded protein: CASSLAGGGYNEQFF.